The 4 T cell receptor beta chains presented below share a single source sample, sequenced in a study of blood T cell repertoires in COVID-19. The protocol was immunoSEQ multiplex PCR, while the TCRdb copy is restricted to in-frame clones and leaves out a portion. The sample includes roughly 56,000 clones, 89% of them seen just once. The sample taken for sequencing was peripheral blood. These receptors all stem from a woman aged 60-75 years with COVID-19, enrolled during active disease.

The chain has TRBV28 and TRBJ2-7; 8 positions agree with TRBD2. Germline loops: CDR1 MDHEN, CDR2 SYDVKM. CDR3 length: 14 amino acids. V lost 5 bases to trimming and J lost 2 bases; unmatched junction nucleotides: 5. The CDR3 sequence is CASSLAGTTYEQYF. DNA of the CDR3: TGTGCCAGCAGTCTAGCGGGCACCACCTACGAGCAGTACTTC.

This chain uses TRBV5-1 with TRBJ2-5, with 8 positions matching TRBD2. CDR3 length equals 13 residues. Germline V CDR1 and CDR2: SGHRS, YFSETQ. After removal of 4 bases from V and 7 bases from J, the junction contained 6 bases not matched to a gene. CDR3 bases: TGCGCCAGCAGCCCAGCGGGAGAGGGGACCCAGTACTTC. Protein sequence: CASSPAGEGTQYF.

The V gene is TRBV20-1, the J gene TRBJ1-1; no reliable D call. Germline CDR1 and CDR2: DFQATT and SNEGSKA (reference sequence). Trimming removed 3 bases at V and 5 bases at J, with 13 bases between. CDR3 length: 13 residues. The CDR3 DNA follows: TGCAGTGCTAGTGGCAGCGCGGATACTGAAGCTTTCTTT. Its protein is CSASGSADTEAFF.

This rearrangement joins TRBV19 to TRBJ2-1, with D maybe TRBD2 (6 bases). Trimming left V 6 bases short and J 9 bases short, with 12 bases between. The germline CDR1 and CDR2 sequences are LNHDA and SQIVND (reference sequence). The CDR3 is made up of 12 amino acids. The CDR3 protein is CASRDFGGEQFF. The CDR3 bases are TGTGCCAGTAGAGACTTCGGGGGTGAGCAGTTCTTC.